At least ten counts were recorded for the clone carrying this TCR beta chain. V lost 4 bases and J lost 7; bases outside the gene matches: 16. Germline CDR1 and CDR2: SEHNR and FQNEAQ (reference sequence). The CDR3 loop spans 17 amino acids. This sample is drawn from a study of T-cell reconstitution after alpha-beta-depleted transplantation in children. Unique molecular identifiers were incorporated when the TCRbeta library was constructed. MiXCR was run by TCRdb on the PCR reads, yielding one entry per CDR3 protein. The data contain 200,000 to 300,000 distinct CDR3 sequences, about 25% of them seen just once; the ten biggest clones take up 2.6%.

The J gene is TRBJ2-1, the V gene TRBV7-9; 7 nucleotides match TRBD2. The sequencing here drew on PBMCs, taken before TCRalphabeta/CD19-depleted stem cell transplant. The receptor was isolated from a girl aged 2-15 years with Fanconi anemia, due to receive a stem cell transplant. DNA of the CDR3: TGTGCCAGCAGCTCCCGAGGGGAGGGATTAATGGGAAATGAGCAGTTCTTC. Amino acids: CASSSRGEGLMGNEQFF.